The rows below give T cell receptor beta chains drawn from one sample of a study of prognosis after radiotherapy for stage I lung cancer. TCRdb reanalysed the multiplex PCR reads using MiXCR and keeps one entry per CDR3 protein. The sample yields over 13,000 distinct CDR3 sequences, roughly 29% seen once. Sequenced here: PBMCs, sampled before or after stereotactic body radiation therapy (not recorded which). These receptors were collected from a donor at least 50 years old with non-small cell lung cancer. Both conserved end residues are part of each CDR3. The order of the fields is V gene, clone size, J gene, D gene, CDR3 length, CDR3 protein, CDR3 DNA. The D gene is left open where the match is weak. Not every row has a clone size; where given, it reads once, few, many or a size class.

TRBV30	-	TRBJ1-5	-	16	CAWSVKTPRSNQPQHF	TGTGCCTGGAGTGTAAAGACCCCGAGGAGCAATCAGCCCCAGCATTTT
TRBV11-2	many	TRBJ2-3	-	15	CASSSSGYGTDTQYF	TGTGCCAGCAGCTCCAGCGGGTATGGCACAGATACGCAGTATTTT
TRBV6-1	many	TRBJ1-4	-	14	CASSHSATNEKLFF	TGTGCCAGCAGCCACAGCGCAACTAATGAAAAACTGTTTTTT
TRBV20-1	many	TRBJ2-3	-	14	CSAPPETSTDTQYF	TGCAGTGCCCCCCCGGAGACGAGCACAGATACGCAGTATTTT
TRBV6-5	many	TRBJ1-2	-	14	CASSSTSDHYGYTF	TGTGCCAGCAGTTCCACATCGGACCACTATGGCTACACCTTC
TRBV20-1	many	TRBJ2-3	-	14	CSIWLAGTTDTQYF	TGCAGTATCTGGTTGGCGGGAACCACAGATACGCAGTATTTT
TRBV4-1	medium-sized	TRBJ2-7	TRBD1	14	CASSQDTGGYEQYF	TGCGCCAGCAGCCAAGATACAGGGGGCTACGAGCAGTACTTC
TRBV28	-	TRBJ2-3	-	15	CASSLGTRFIDTQYF	TGTGCCAGCAGCCTAGGAACACGATTCATAGATACGCAGTATTTT
TRBV6-5	many	TRBJ2-1	-	12	CASSYRENEQFF	TGTGCCAGCAGTTACAGGGAGAATGAGCAGTTCTTC
TRBV6-2/TRBV6-3	-	TRBJ2-2	-	15	CASSNQGYQTVELFF	TGTGCCAGCAGCAATCAGGGCTATCAGACCGTTGAGCTGTTTTTT
TRBV6-1	medium-sized	TRBJ1-1	TRBD1	13	CASRGTDMTEAFF	TGTGCCAGCAGGGGGACAGATATGACTGAAGCTTTCTTT
TRBV5-5	many	TRBJ2-5	-	14	CASSLLAGRETQYF	TGTGCCAGCAGCTTGCTTGCGGGGAGAGAGACCCAGTACTTC
TRBV2	many	TRBJ1-1	TRBD1	18	CASSIFRQGADVGTEAFF	TGTGCCAGCAGCATATTCAGACAGGGGGCTGACGTCGGCACTGAAGCTTTCTTT
TRBV5-4	-	TRBJ2-2	TRBD2	18	CASSPRGTSGVNTGELFF	TGTGCCAGCAGCCCCCGCGGGACTAGCGGGGTGAACACCGGGGAGCTGTTTTTT
TRBV18	many	TRBJ1-6	TRBD1	15	CASSPLRDSYSPLHF	TGTGCCAGCTCACCCCTCCGGGACAGCTATTCACCCCTCCACTTT
TRBV27	many	TRBJ1-1	TRBD1	13	CASRDRGFTEAFF	TGTGCCAGCAGAGACAGGGGTTTTACTGAAGCTTTCTTT
TRBV28	once	TRBJ2-3	-	16	CASSPPRLLGPDTQYF	TGTGCCAGCAGCCCCCCCCGACTGTTGGGTCCAGATACGCAGTATTTT
TRBV6-1	-	TRBJ1-2	TRBD1	18	CASSRDRGPPLANYGYTF	TGTGCCAGCAGTCGGGACAGGGGCCCGCCACTCGCTAACTATGGCTACACCTTC